What follows describes a single T cell receptor (beta chain). The target antigen is unknown. The sample is drawn from a study of blood T cells in healthy people across ages. A sample-barcoded 5' primer and a J-beta primer mix were used in a second PCR of about 7 to 12 cycles. TCRdb re-derived calls from the 5' RACE reads in MiXCR, one entry per CDR3 protein. The sample carries 1.5 million to 2 million distinct CDR3 sequences, around half recorded once. Findings and limits, study-wide: Versus aged donors, long-lived donors had higher diversity and more naive CD4+ cells.

V was trimmed by 1 base and J by 2 bases, leaving 12 bases between them. Germline CDR1 DFQATT, CDR2 SNEGSKA (reference sequence). The CDR3 extends over 16 amino acids. The chain joins TRBV20-1 to TRBJ2-6; D gene unclear. This sequence originates from a woman in her thirties or forties in good health. The sequenced sample was blood. The CDR3 loop is CSARVSGHPGANVLTF. CDR3 coding DNA: TGCAGTGCTAGAGTATCAGGTCATCCTGGGGCCAACGTCCTGACTTTC.